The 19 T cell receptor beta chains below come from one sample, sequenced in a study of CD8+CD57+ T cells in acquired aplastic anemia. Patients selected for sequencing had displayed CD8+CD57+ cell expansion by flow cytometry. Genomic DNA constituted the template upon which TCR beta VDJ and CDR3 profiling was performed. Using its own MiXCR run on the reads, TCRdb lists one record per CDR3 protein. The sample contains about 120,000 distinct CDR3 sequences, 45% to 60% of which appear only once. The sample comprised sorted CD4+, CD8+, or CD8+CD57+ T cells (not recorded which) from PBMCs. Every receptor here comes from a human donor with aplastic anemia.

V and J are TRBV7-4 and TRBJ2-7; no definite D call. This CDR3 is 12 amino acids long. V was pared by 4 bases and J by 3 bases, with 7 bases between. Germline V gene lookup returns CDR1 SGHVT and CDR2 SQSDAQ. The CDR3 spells CASSSQIYEQYF. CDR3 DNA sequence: TGTGCCAGCAGCTCCCAAATCTACGAGCAGTACTTC.

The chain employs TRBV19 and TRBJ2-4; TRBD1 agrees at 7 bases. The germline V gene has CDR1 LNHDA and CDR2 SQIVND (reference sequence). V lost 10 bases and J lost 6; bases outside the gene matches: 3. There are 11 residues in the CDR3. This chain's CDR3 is CATGTVNIQYF. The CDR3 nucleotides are TGTGCCACCGGGACAGTAAACATTCAGTACTTC.

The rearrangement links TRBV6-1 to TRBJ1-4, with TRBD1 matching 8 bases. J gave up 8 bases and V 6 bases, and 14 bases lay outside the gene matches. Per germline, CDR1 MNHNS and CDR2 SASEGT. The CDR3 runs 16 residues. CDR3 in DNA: TGTGCCAGCAGAGACACAGCCCAGGGGGCGGAGGAAAAACTGTTTTTT. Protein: CASRDTAQGAEEKLFF.

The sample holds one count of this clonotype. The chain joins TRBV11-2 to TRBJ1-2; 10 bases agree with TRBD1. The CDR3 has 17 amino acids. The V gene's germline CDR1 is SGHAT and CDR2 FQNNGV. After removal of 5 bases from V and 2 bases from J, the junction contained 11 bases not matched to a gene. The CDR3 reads CASSQRGGTGENYGYTF. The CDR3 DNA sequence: TGTGCCAGCAGCCAGAGAGGTGGGACAGGGGAAAACTATGGCTACACCTTC.

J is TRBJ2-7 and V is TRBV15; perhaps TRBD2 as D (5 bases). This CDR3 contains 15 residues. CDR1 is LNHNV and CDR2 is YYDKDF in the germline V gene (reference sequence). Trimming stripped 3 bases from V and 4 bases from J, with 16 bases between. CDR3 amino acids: CATSSYSTGIYEQYF. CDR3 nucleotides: TGTGCCACCAGCAGTTACTCGACGGGGATATACGAGCAGTACTTC.

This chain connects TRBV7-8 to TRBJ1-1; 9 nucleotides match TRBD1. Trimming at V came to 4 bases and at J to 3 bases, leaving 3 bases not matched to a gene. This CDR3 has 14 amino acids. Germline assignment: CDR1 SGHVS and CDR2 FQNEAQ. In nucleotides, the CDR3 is TGTGCCAGCAGCTCCGGACAGGGGCACACTGAAGCTTTCTTT. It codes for CASSSGQGHTEAFF.

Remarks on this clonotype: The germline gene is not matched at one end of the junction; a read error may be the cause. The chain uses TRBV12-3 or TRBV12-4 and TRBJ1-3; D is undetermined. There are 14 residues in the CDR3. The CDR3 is CANSFPNSGNTIYF. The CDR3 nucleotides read TGTGCCAACAGTTTTCCAAACTCTGGAAACACCATATATTTT.

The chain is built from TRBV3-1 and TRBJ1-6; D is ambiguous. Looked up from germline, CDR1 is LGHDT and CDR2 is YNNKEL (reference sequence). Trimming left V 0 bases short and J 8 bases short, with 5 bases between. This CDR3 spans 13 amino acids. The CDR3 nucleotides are TGTGCCAGCAGCCAAGATCCGCATTCACCCCTCCACTTT. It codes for CASSQDPHSPLHF. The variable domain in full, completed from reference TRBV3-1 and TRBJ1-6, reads DTAVSQTPKYLVTQMGNDKSIKCEQNLGHDTMYWYKQDSKKFLKIMFSYNNKELIINETVPNRFSPKSPDKAHLNLHINSLELGDSAVYFCASSQDPHSPLHFGNGTRLTVT.

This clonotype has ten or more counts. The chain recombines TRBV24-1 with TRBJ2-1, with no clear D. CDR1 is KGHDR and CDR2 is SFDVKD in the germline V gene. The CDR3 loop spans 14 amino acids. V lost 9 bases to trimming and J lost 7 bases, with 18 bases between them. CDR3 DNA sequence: TGTGCCACCTCGGGCGGCGGTCCTGGTAATGAGCAGTTCTTC. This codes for CATSGGGPGNEQFF.

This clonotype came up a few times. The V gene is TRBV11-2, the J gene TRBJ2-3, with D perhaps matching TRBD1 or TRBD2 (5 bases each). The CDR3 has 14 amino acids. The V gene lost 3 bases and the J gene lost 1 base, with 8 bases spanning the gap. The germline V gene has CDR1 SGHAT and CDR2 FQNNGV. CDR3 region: CASSFGGRTDTQYF. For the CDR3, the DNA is TGTGCCAGCAGCTTTGGGGGACGCACAGATACGCAGTATTTT. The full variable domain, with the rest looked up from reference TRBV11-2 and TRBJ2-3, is EAGVAQSPRYKIIEKRQSVAFWCNPISGHATLYWYQQILGQGPKLLIQFQNNGVVDDSQLPKDRFSAERLKGVDSTLKIQPAKLEDSAVYLCASSFGGRTDTQYFGPGTRLTVL.

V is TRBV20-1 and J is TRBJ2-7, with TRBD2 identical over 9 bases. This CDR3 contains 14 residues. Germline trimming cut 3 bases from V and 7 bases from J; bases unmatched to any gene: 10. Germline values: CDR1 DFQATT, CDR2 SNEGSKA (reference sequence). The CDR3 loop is CSASPLAAGGEQYF. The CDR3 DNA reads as TGCAGTGCTAGTCCACTAGCGGCGGGGGGGGAGCAGTACTTC.

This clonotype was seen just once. This CDR3 reads CASSSHPKVSSYEQYF. The CDR3 bases are TGTGCCAGCAGCTCACACCCCAAGGTCTCGAGCTACGAGCAGTACTTC. The chain recombines TRBV11-1 with TRBJ2-7; D is uncertain. There are 16 residues in the CDR3. V shed 4 bases and J shed 3 bases, with 19 bases lying between them. Germline V lookup: CDR1 SGHAT, CDR2 FQDESV (reference sequence).

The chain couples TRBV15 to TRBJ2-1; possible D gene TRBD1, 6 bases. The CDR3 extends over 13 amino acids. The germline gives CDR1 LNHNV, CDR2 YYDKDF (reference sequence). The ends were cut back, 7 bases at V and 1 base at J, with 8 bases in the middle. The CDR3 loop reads CATNTGSYNEQFF. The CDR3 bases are TGTGCCACCAATACAGGGTCCTACAATGAGCAGTTCTTC.

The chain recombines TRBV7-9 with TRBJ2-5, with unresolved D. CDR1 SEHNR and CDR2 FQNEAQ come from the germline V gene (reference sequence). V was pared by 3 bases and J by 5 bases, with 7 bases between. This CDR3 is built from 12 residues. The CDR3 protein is CASSLAPETQYF. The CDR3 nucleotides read TGTGCCAGCAGCTTGGCCCCTGAGACCCAGTACTTC.

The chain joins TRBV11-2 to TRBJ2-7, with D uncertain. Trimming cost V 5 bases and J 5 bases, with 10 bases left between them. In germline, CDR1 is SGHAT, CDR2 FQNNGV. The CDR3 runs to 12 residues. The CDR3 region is CASSHHRNEQYF. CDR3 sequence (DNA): TGTGCCAGCAGCCATCACAGAAACGAGCAGTACTTC. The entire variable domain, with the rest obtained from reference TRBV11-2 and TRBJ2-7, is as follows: EAGVAQSPRYKIIEKRQSVAFWCNPISGHATLYWYQQILGQGPKLLIQFQNNGVVDDSQLPKDRFSAERLKGVDSTLKIQPAKLEDSAVYLCASSHHRNEQYFGPGTRLTVT.

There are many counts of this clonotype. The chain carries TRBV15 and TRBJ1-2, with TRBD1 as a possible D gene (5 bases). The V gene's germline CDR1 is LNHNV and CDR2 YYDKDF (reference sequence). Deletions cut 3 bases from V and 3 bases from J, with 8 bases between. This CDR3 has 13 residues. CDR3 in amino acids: CATSRGGDYGYTF. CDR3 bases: TGTGCCACCAGCAGGGGAGGGGACTATGGCTACACCTTC. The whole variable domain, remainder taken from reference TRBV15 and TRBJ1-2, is DAMVIQNPRYQVTQFGKPVTLSCSQTLNHNVMYWYQQKSSQAPKLLFHYYDKDFNNEADTPDNFQSRRPNTSFCFLDIRSPGLGDTAMYLCATSRGGDYGYTFGSGTRLTVV.

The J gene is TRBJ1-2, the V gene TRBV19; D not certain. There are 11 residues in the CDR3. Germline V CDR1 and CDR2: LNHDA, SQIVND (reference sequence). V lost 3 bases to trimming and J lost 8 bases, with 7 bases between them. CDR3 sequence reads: CASSIGSGYTF. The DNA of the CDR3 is TGTGCCAGTAGTATTGGGAGCGGCTACACCTTC.

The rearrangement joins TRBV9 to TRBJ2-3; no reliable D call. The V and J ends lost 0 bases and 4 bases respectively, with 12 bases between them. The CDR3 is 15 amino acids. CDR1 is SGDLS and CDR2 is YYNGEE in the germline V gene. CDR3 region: CASSVGATTADTQYF. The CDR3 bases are TGTGCCAGCAGCGTAGGGGCCACTACGGCAGATACGCAGTATTTT.

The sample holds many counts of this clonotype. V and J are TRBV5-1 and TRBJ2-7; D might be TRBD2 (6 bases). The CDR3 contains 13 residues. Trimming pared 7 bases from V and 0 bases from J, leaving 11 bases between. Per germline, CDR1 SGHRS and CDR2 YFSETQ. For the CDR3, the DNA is TGCGCCAGCGGGATGGGGGGCTCCTACGAGCAGTACTTC. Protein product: CASGMGGSYEQYF.